The present T cell receptor (beta chain) was sequenced within a study of shared clonotypes between healthy human individuals. Points on this clone: The sample carries other DNA sequences with the same CDR3.

The CDR3 has 13 residues. Trimming took 6 bases from V and 3 from J, leaving 11 bases between them. Per the germline V gene, CDR1 is SNHLY and CDR2 is FYNNEI. An even split of each subset's genomic DNA across several immunoSEQ plates was performed. Template for every sorted-subset replicate PCR totaled about 200 ng DNA, roughly 30,000 T cell genomes. TCRdb's copy holds only in-frame clones and misses some; the assay was immunoSEQ multiplex PCR. The sample carries 850,000 to 1,100,000 clones, 70% to 80% recorded once. The sequenced sample consisted of memory CD4+ T cells from PBMCs. Subset: CD45RA-negative fraction. This chain links TRBV2 with TRBJ2-5; tentative D call: TRBD1 (6 bases). This receptor was taken from a man between 18 and 29 years old in good health. Some clones in this sample may be carry-over from other donors' samples. The CDR3 loop is CASSEQGEETQYF. The CDR3 region has the DNA TGTGCCAGCAGCGAACAGGGTGAAGAGACCCAGTACTTC.